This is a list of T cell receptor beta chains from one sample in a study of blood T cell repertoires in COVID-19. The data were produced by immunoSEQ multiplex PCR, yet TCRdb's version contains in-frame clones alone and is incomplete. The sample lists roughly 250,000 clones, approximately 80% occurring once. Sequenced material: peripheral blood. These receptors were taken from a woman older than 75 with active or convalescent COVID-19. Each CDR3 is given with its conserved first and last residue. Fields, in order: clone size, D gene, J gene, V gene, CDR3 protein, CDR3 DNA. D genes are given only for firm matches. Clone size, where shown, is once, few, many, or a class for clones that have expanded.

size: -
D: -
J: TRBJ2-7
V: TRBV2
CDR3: CASGGGGAYEQYF
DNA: TGTGCCAGCGGAGGGGGGGGCGCCTACGAGCAGTACTTC

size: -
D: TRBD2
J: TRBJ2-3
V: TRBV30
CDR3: CAWSPLVAGDTQYF
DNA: TGTGCCTGGAGTCCGTTGGTAGCGGGAGATACGCAGTATTTT

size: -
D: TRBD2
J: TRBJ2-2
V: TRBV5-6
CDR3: CASSLGGGTTWTGELFF
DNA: TGTGCCAGCAGCTTGGGCGGCGGGACTACCTGGACCGGGGAGCTGTTTTTT

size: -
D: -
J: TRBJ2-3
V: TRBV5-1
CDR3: CASSLDWGDTQYF
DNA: TGCGCCAGCAGCTTGGACTGGGGCGATACGCAGTATTTT

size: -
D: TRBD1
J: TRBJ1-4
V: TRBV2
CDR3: CASSGATGGANEKLFF
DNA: TGTGCCAGCAGTGGGGCTACAGGGGGCGCGAATGAAAAACTGTTTTTT

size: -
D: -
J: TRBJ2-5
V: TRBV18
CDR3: CASSPQGEETQYF
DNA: TGTGCCAGCTCACCACAGGGGGAAGAGACCCAGTACTTC

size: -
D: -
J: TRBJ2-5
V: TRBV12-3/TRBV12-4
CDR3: CASSFSGKETQYF
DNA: TGTGCCAGCAGTTTCTCAGGGAAAGAGACCCAGTACTTC

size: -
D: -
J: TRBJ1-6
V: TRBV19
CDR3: CASSPTGGGNSPLHF
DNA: TGTGCCAGTAGTCCGACAGGAGGCGGTAATTCACCCCTCCACTTT

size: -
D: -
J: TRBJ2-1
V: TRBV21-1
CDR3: CASSKVGGLAGGISYNEQFF
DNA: TGTGCCAGCAGCAAAGTAGGTGGACTAGCGGGGGGGATTTCCTACAATGAGCAGTTCTTC

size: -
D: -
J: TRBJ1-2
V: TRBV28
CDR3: CASSLNRASYGYTF
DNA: TGTGCCAGCAGTTTGAACAGGGCGAGTTATGGCTACACCTTC

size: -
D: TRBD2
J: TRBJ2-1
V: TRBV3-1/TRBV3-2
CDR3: CASSQALAGGSEQFF
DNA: TGTGCCAGCAGCCAAGCACTAGCGGGAGGTTCTGAGCAGTTCTTC

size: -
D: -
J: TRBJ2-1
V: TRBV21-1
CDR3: CASSTRDRDLVNEQFF
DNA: TGTGCCAGCAGCACCCGGGACAGGGATTTAGTTAATGAGCAGTTCTTC

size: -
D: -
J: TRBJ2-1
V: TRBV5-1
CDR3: CASSDGGNTHNEQFF
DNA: TGCGCCAGCAGCGATGGGGGCAACACACACAATGAGCAGTTCTTC

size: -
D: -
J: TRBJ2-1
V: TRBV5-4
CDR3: CASSLVMGGITDEQFF
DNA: TGTGCCAGCAGCTTGGTTATGGGCGGGATAACTGATGAGCAGTTCTTC

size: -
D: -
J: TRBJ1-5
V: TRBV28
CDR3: CASRTGGSNQPQHF
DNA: TGTGCCAGCAGGACAGGAGGAAGCAATCAGCCCCAGCATTTT

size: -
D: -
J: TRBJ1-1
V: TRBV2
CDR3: CASNGSPYTEAFF
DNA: TGTGCCAGCAATGGGAGCCCCTACACTGAAGCTTTCTTT

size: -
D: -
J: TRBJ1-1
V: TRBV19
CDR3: CASSAWTVNTEAFF
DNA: TGTGCCAGTAGTGCGTGGACAGTGAACACTGAAGCTTTCTTT

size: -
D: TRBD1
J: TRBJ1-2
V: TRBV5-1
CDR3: CASSLADRGFDGYTF
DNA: TGCGCCAGCAGCTTGGCGGACAGGGGCTTCGATGGCTACACCTTC

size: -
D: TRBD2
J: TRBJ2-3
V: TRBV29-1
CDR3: CSVEMTSGTDTQYF
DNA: TGCAGCGTTGAGATGACTAGCGGCACAGATACGCAGTATTTT

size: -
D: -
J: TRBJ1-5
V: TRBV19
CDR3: CASSIVLRGGQPQHF
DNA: TGTGCCAGTAGTATCGTTTTGCGGGGGGGTCAGCCCCAGCATTTT

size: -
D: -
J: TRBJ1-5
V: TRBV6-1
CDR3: CASSEAVAGIPGNQPQHF
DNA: TGTGCCAGCAGTGAAGCGGTCGCGGGGATCCCAGGCAATCAGCCCCAGCATTTT

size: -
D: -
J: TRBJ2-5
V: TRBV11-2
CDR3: CASSPTHQRETQYF
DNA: TGTGCCAGCAGCCCTACCCACCAACGGGAGACCCAGTACTTC

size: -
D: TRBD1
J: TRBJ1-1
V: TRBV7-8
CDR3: CAPTGDRLNTEAFF
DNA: TGTGCCCCTACCGGGGACAGGCTAAACACTGAAGCTTTCTTT

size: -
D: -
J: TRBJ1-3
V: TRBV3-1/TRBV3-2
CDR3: CASSLGWGDQNTIYF
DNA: TGTGCCAGCAGCCTTGGGTGGGGAGACCAAAACACCATATATTTT

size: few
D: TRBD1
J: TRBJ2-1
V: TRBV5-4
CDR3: CASSFFQGVGNEQFF
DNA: TGTGCCAGCAGCTTCTTTCAGGGGGTGGGCAATGAGCAGTTCTTC

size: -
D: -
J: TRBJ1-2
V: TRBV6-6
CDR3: CASSYSTGPYGYTF
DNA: TGTGCCAGCAGTTACTCGACAGGACCCTATGGCTACACCTTC

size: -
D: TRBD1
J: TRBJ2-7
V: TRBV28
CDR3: CASSRGGVTYEQYF
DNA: TGTGCCAGCAGTCGAGGGGGCGTCACCTACGAGCAGTACTTC

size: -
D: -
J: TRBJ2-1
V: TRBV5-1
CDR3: CASSLASAGGEQFF
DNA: TGCGCCAGCAGCTTGGCGTCGGCCGGAGGTGAGCAGTTCTTC

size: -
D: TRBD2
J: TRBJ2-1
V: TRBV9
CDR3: CASSVLGTMNNEQFF
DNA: TGTGCCAGCAGCGTCCTCGGGACTATGAACAATGAGCAGTTCTTC

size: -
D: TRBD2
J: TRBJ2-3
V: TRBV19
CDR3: CASSLGTSGLTQYF
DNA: TGTGCCAGTAGCCTCGGGACTAGCGGCCTTACGCAGTATTTT

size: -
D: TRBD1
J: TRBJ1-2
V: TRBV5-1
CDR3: CASSADRVGGYTF
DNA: TGCGCCAGCAGCGCGGACAGGGTTGGAGGCTACACCTTC

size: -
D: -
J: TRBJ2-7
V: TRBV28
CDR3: CASSLLAGGEQYF
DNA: TGTGCCAGCAGTTTATTGGCCGGGGGCGAGCAGTACTTC

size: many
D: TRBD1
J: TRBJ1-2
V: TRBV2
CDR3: CASRPADRAYGYTF
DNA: TGTGCCAGCAGGCCAGCTGACAGGGCCTATGGCTACACCTTC

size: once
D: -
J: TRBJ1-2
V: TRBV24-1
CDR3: CATSDRKQGNYGYTF
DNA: TGTGCCACCAGTGATCGGAAACAGGGAAACTATGGCTACACCTTC

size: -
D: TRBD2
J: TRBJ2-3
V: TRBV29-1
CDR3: CSVGTSGGSADTQYF
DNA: TGCAGCGTTGGGACTAGCGGGGGGAGTGCAGATACGCAGTATTTT

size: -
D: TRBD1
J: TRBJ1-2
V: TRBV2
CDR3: CASSLDRGGSGYTF
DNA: TGTGCCAGCAGTTTGGACAGGGGTGGCTCTGGCTACACCTTC

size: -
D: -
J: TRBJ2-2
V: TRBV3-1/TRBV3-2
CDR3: CASSGQDTGELFF
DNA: TGTGCCAGCTCAGGTCAGGACACCGGGGAGCTGTTTTTT

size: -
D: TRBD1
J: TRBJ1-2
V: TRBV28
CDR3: CASSPPRGSGQGDF
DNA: TGTGCCAGCAGTCCTCCCCGAGGGTCGGGACAGGGAGACTTC

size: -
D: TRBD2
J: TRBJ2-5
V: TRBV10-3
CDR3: CAISESQRGGETQYF
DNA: TGTGCCATCAGTGAGTCACAGCGGGGGGGAGAGACCCAGTACTTC

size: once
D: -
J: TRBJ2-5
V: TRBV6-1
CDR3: CASSEGRETQYF
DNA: TGTGCCAGCAGTGAAGGTAGAGAGACCCAGTACTTC

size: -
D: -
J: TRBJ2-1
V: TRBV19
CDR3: CASKDQARRARNEQFF
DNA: TGTGCCAGTAAGGATCAAGCGAGGAGGGCCCGCAATGAGCAGTTCTTC

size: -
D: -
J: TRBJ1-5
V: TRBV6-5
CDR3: CASSAALNRDQPQHF
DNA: TGTGCCAGCAGCGCGGCCTTAAACAGGGACCAGCCCCAGCATTTT

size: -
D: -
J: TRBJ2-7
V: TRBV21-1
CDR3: CASSKGGAGVSREQYF
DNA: TGTGCCAGCAGCAAAGGGGGAGCGGGAGTATCTCGCGAGCAGTACTTC

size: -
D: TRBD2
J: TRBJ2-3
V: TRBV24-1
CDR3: CATSDLRGGGDTQYF
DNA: TGTGCCACCAGTGATTTGCGGGGGGGCGGGGATACGCAGTATTTT

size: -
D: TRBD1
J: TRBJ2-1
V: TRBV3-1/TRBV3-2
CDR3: CASSPDRYNEQFF
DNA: TGTGCCAGCAGCCCGGACAGGTACAATGAGCAGTTCTTC

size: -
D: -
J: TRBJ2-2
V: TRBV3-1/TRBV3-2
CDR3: CASSRDRTGELFF
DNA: TGTGCCAGCAGCCGTGACAGAACCGGGGAGCTGTTTTTT

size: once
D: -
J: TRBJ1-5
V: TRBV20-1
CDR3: CSASGQGWSNQPQHF
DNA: TGCAGTGCTAGTGGGCAGGGATGGAGCAATCAGCCCCAGCATTTT

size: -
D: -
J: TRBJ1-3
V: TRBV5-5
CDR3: CASSSGGFSGNTIYF
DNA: TGTGCCAGCAGCTCCGGCGGTTTCTCTGGAAACACCATATATTTT

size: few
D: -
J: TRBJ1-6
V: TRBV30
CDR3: CAWRGGNQPPLHF
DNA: TGTGCCTGGAGGGGAGGCAACCAGCCACCCCTCCACTTT

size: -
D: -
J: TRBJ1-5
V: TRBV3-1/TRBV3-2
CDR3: CASSLGAGYYQPQHF
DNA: TGTGCCAGCAGCCTCGGAGCGGGGTACTATCAGCCCCAGCATTTT

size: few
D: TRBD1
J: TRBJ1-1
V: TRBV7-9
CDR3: CASSVEGAAEAFF
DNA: TGTGCCAGCAGCGTAGAGGGGGCGGCTGAAGCTTTCTTT

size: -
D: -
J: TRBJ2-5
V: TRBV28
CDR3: CASSFDLGRRETQYF
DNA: TGTGCCAGCAGTTTTGACCTGGGAAGGAGGGAGACCCAGTACTTC

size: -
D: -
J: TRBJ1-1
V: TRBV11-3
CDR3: CASSFSSNTEAFF
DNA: TGTGCCAGCAGCTTTTCCAGTAACACTGAAGCTTTCTTT

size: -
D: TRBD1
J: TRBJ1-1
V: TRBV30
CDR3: CAWGQGQGMNTEAFF
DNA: TGTGCCTGGGGTCAGGGACAGGGAATGAACACTGAAGCTTTCTTT

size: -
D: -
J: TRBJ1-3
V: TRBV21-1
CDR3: CASQQGPTPTGNTIYF
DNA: TGTGCCAGCCAACAGGGGCCGACTCCCACTGGAAACACCATATATTTT